These T cell receptor beta chains were read from a single sample in a study of T-cell memory formation after mild COVID-19. MiXCR was run by TCRdb on the 5' RACE reads, yielding one entry per CDR3 protein. The sample lists about 320,000 distinct CDR3 sequences; approximately 14% were seen once. The sample consisted of PBMCs or a T cell subset sorted from them (not recorded which). The receptors originated from a man aged 18 to 30 who had mild COVID-19 (a few samples of this study predate the infection). Cell type and time point are not known. The CDR3 runs from the conserved cysteine through the conserved F or W. The D gene is left open where the match is weak. The size field is filled for only some rows; it gives once, few, many or a size class.

clone size,D gene,J gene,V gene,CDR3 protein,CDR3 DNA
-,-,TRBJ2-5,TRBV11-2,CASSLEPGAETQYF,TGTGCCAGCAGCTTAGAACCGGGGGCCGAGACCCAGTACTTC
-,-,TRBJ1-1,TRBV28,CASSPHGNTEAFF,TGTGCCAGCAGCCCCCATGGAAACACTGAAGCTTTCTTT
many,TRBD1,TRBJ1-2,TRBV7-8,CASSLAGQGTGYTF,TGTGCCAGCAGCTTAGCCGGACAGGGGACAGGCTACACCTTC
-,-,TRBJ1-2,TRBV27,CASSPRTDYGYTF,TGTGCCAGCAGTCCTCGGACAGACTATGGCTACACCTTC
few,-,TRBJ2-5,TRBV3-1,CASSFLGLGEYF,TGTGCCAGCAGCTTTCTTGGATTAGGGGAGTACTTC
many,TRBD2,TRBJ2-1,TRBV5-4,CASSWTTAGGNEQFF,TGTGCCAGCAGCTGGACGACAGCGGGGGGCAATGAGCAGTTCTTC
many,-,TRBJ2-1,TRBV6-2/TRBV6-3,CASSYHRGISGHNEQFF,TGTGCCAGCAGTTACCACCGGGGTATTAGCGGCCACAATGAGCAGTTCTTC
-,-,TRBJ1-2,TRBV20-1,CSARDRRGDYGYTF,TGCAGTGCTAGAGACCGGCGGGGCGACTATGGCTACACCTTC
-,-,TRBJ2-4,TRBV18,CASSPGLTKNIQYF,TGTGCCAGCTCCCCGGGACTTACCAAAAACATTCAGTACTTC
-,TRBD1,TRBJ1-5,TRBV27,CASSLGQGPPQHF,TGTGCCAGCAGTTTGGGACAGGGGCCGCCCCAGCATTTT
-,-,TRBJ2-7,TRBV6-2/TRBV6-3,CASSYPTGGRYEQYF,TGTGCCAGCAGTTACCCCACGGGCGGTCGGTACGAGCAGTACTTC
-,-,TRBJ1-5,TRBV7-8,CASSPDGGRSQPQHF,TGTGCCAGCAGCCCCGACGGGGGGCGGTCGCAGCCCCAGCATTTT
few,-,TRBJ2-3,TRBV5-1,CASYPGVSGTDTQYF,TGCGCCAGCTACCCAGGGGTCTCGGGAACAGATACGCAGTATTTT
-,-,TRBJ2-1,TRBV29-1,CSVEGQAGSDYNEQFF,TGCAGCGTTGAAGGACAGGCCGGGTCGGACTACAATGAGCAGTTCTTC
many,TRBD1,TRBJ1-2,TRBV20-1,CSATLETGDGYTF,TGCAGTGCTACGTTAGAGACAGGGGATGGCTACACCTTC
-,-,TRBJ2-5,TRBV4-2,CASSQESGETQYF,TGTGCCAGCAGCCAAGAATCGGGGGAGACCCAGTACTTC
medium-sized,-,TRBJ2-1,TRBV7-2,CASRIGAASYNEQFF,TGTGCCAGCAGAATAGGGGCGGCCTCCTACAATGAGCAGTTCTTC
-,-,TRBJ2-1,TRBV27,CASSFQDSYNEQFF,TGTGCCAGCAGTTTTCAGGACTCCTACAATGAGCAGTTCTTC
few,TRBD1,TRBJ1-1,TRBV7-9,CASSLGQGAELRTEAFF,TGTGCCAGCAGCTTAGGACAGGGGGCTGAATTGCGCACTGAAGCTTTCTTT
-,TRBD2,TRBJ2-1,TRBV27,CASSHDSGGGYNEQFF,TGTGCCAGCAGCCACGATAGCGGGGGGGGCTACAATGAGCAGTTCTTC
-,TRBD1,TRBJ2-3,TRBV4-3,CASSQVKFGTGGADTQYF,TGCGCCAGCAGCCAAGTAAAGTTCGGGACAGGGGGCGCAGATACGCAGTATTTT
-,TRBD1,TRBJ1-1,TRBV7-2,CASSAQGTGGLAFF,TGTGCCAGCAGCGCTCAGGGGACAGGGGGCTTAGCTTTCTTT
-,-,TRBJ2-1,TRBV5-1,CASSFGGLGYNEQFF,TGCGCCAGCAGCTTTGGGGGGCTAGGGTACAATGAGCAGTTCTTC
few,-,TRBJ1-2,TRBV5-1,CASSFEGTPYGYTF,TGCGCCAGCAGCTTTGAAGGGACACCCTATGGCTACACCTTC
many,-,TRBJ2-2,TRBV9,CASSGNTGELFF,TGTGCCAGCAGCGGAAACACCGGGGAGCTGTTTTTT
-,-,TRBJ1-4,TRBV6-5,CASSRGAGREKLFF,TGTGCCAGCAGTCGGGGGGCCGGTCGGGAAAAACTGTTTTTT
few,-,TRBJ1-2,TRBV12-3/TRBV12-4,CASSLWDALGDYTF,TGTGCCAGCAGTTTATGGGACGCCCTTGGTGACTACACCTTC
few,-,TRBJ2-5,TRBV3-1,CASSQRGGLETQYF,TGTGCCAGCAGCCAGAGGGGGGGATTGGAGACCCAGTACTTC
-,-,TRBJ2-1,TRBV15,CATSRGPSVEFSYNEQFF,TGTGCCACCAGCAGAGGTCCTAGCGTAGAATTCTCCTACAATGAGCAGTTCTTC
few,TRBD1,TRBJ2-1,TRBV7-8,CASGDRLSYNEQFF,TGTGCCAGCGGGGACAGGTTATCCTACAATGAGCAGTTCTTC
many,-,TRBJ1-1,TRBV10-3,CAISESRTAMNTEAFF,TGTGCCATCAGTGAGTCCAGGACAGCGATGAACACTGAAGCTTTCTTT
many,-,TRBJ1-1,TRBV5-1,CASSLSASVMNTEAFF,TGCGCCAGCAGCCTCTCCGCGTCAGTAATGAACACTGAAGCTTTCTTT
few,TRBD2,TRBJ2-3,TRBV5-5,CASSFVAGGGDTQYF,TGTGCCAGCAGTTTCGTAGCGGGAGGGGGAGATACGCAGTATTTT
many,-,TRBJ2-5,TRBV4-1,CASSQDREERGFFF,TGCGCCAGCAGCCAAGATCGGGAAGAGAGAGGTTTTTTCTTC
few,TRBD1,TRBJ2-7,TRBV5-1,CASSLGGGGNYEQYF,TGCGCCAGCAGCTTGGGAGGGGGCGGAAACTACGAGCAGTACTTC
-,-,TRBJ1-5,TRBV7-8,CASSLAVWAPTLYSNQPQHF,TGTGCCAGCAGCTTAGCGGTGTGGGCCCCCACCCTATATAGCAATCAGCCCCAGCATTTT
few,-,TRBJ1-5,TRBV7-2,CASSLAKGHNQPQHF,TGTGCCAGCAGCTTAGCGAAGGGACACAATCAGCCCCAGCATTTT
-,TRBD1,TRBJ1-1,TRBV6-5,CASSTQGVIAEAFF,TGTGCCAGCAGTACCCAGGGGGTGATCGCTGAAGCTTTCTTT
few,TRBD2,TRBJ2-3,TRBV2,CASSDVGAGVTDTQYF,TGTGCCAGCAGTGACGTTGGAGCGGGGGTCACAGATACGCAGTATTTT
few,-,TRBJ2-5,TRBV10-3,CAIKGGQETQYF,TGTGCCATCAAGGGGGGTCAAGAGACCCAGTACTTC
few,-,TRBJ1-2,TRBV4-3,CASSQDAGWGYTF,TGCGCCAGCAGCCAAGATGCAGGTTGGGGCTACACCTTC
-,TRBD1,TRBJ1-2,TRBV5-1,CASSLDVTGLNGYTF,TGCGCCAGCAGCTTGGATGTGACAGGGTTGAACGGCTACACCTTC
many,-,TRBJ2-4,TRBV4-1,CASSQPRDLAKNIQYF,TGCGCCAGCAGCCAACCCAGGGACCTAGCCAAAAACATTCAGTACTTC
few,TRBD1,TRBJ2-6,TRBV10-3,CAISEPGQASGANVLTF,TGTGCCATCAGTGAGCCGGGACAGGCCTCTGGGGCCAACGTCCTGACTTTC